The rows below give T cell receptor beta chains drawn from one sample of a study of blood T cell repertoires in COVID-19. The assay was immunoSEQ multiplex PCR, and TCRdb's table has in-frame clones only and misses some. Among approximately 500,000 clones, roughly 88% were seen once, and the ten largest hold over 1.5%. The specimen was PBMCs or T cells enriched from blood (not recorded which). The receptor set was obtained from a woman between 40 and 55 years old who had recovered from COVID-19. The CDR3 runs from the conserved cysteine through the conserved F or W. The order of the fields is V gene, D gene, J gene, CDR3 DNA, CDR3 protein. The D gene is left open where the match is weak.

TRBV29-1	TRBD1	TRBJ1-2	TGCAGCGTTCCCACCTTGAACCGGGACAGGGGGGTTCGCGGGGAGGGTGGCTACACCTTC	CSVPTLNRDRGVRGEGGYTF
TRBV4-1	TRBD1	TRBJ1-1	TGCGCCAGCAGCCGCACAGGGGCCCTAGGAGTAAACACTGAAGCTTTCTTT	CASSRTGALGVNTEAFF
TRBV20-1	TRBD2	TRBJ2-7	TGCAGTGCTAGTCCTAGCGGACCCTACGAGCAGTACTTC	CSASPSGPYEQYF
TRBV13	TRBD2	TRBJ2-4	TGTGCCAGCAGCTTAGTCTCCAGCGGGGGGAAAAACATTCAGTACTTC	CASSLVSSGGKNIQYF
TRBV6-1	NA	TRBJ2-1	TGTGCCAGCAGTAAAGCGTCACGGGGTAATGAGCAGTTCTTC	CASSKASRGNEQFF
TRBV20-1	NA	TRBJ2-7	TGCAGTGCCCCGGACTATGACGAGCAGTACTTC	CSAPDYDEQYF
TRBV19	TRBD1	TRBJ1-1	TGTGCCAGTAGGCGGACAGGGGGCCTCTCTGAAGCTTTCTTT	CASRRTGGLSEAFF
TRBV5-4	NA	TRBJ1-2	TGTGCCAGCTCGCCCACGTACGGTGGCGGCTATGGCTACACCTTC	CASSPTYGGGYGYTF
TRBV19	NA	TRBJ2-2	TGTGCCAGTAGTATAATGGCCGCGAACACCGGGGAGCTGTTTTTT	CASSIMAANTGELFF
TRBV5-6	NA	TRBJ2-7	TGTGCCAGCAGCTTTAACTCGTTCGCCTACGAGCAGTACTTC	CASSFNSFAYEQYF
TRBV18	TRBD1	TRBJ1-2	TGTGCCAGCTCACCCTCACAGGGGTTCTTTGGCTACACCTTC	CASSPSQGFFGYTF
TRBV21-1	NA	TRBJ1-2	TGTGCCAGCAGCAAAGCGGTTAGGACAGGGGCCACCTATGGCTACACCTTC	CASSKAVRTGATYGYTF
TRBV12-3/TRBV12-4	NA	TRBJ1-4	TGTGCCAGCAGTTTAGCGGAGAATGAAAAACTGTTTTTT	CASSLAENEKLFF
TRBV28	TRBD2	TRBJ2-7	TGTGCCAGCACCTCACTAGCGGGGGTCTACGAGCAGTACTTC	CASTSLAGVYEQYF
TRBV6-5	NA	TRBJ2-7	TGTGCCAGCAGTTATGAGGGAGGACGAACCTACGAGCAGTACTTC	CASSYEGGRTYEQYF
TRBV5-4	TRBD2	TRBJ2-3	TGTGCCAGCAGCTCAGGACTAGCGGGATCCACAGATACGCAGTATTTT	CASSSGLAGSTDTQYF
TRBV3-1/TRBV3-2	TRBD2	TRBJ2-2	TGTGCCAGCAGCCCAGCGGGAGGGCCTCACGGGGAGCTGTTTTTT	CASSPAGGPHGELFF